This T cell receptor beta chain was found in a study of cytomegalovirus exposure and HLA in healthy donors (dated by TCRdb to about 2017). A note on the overall study: According to an earlier analysis of 550 to 700 of the donors, about 180 million T cells yielded some 120 million unique TCR beta sequences and less than 300 Gb of sequence data. An early release that covered roughly 600 HLA-typed donors contained around 300 gigabases of sequencing data and 75 million to 100 million unique TCR sequences. Of the 300 to 450 genotyped donors, around 81% fell in the genetic ancestry cluster associated with self-reported Caucasian donors. The aim of the study was to test whether cataloging public T cell receptors could identify signatures of past pathogen exposure. The study profiled the T cell repertoires of under 700 subjects by immunosequencing and related them to cytomegalovirus serostatus. A separate validation cohort of roughly 130 different subjects was used in addition to the 666-subject first cohort. The study combined high-throughput TCR immunosequencing, statistical association of individual TCRs with disease status, and machine learning to predict cytomegalovirus infection status. In a later analysis, previously published TCR beta repertoires from fewer than 750 donors were re-analyzed and high-resolution HLA genotyping was added so that TCR occurrence patterns could be studied. Rather than using new phenotypic data, the later analysis identified candidate immune exposures from TCR beta sequences and from how often those sequences occurred across donors. An earlier analysis of 587 of the donors used high-throughput TCR beta sequencing to judge whether each TCR beta V gene segment behaved as functional or pseudogenic. Alongside the repertoire data, information on donor age, sex, ethnicity and CMV serostatus was compiled. Genome-wide SNP genotypes for about three fifths of the roughly 670 donors were used in a later genetic analysis, which treated that subset as a discovery cohort. Every discovery cohort repertoire had been produced on one sequencing platform. HLA typing included class I and class II loci at four-digit resolution. The number of typed donors differed by locus: about 629-640 for A, B, C, DRB1 and DQB1; about 520 for DQA1; approximately 600 for DPA1; and approximately 450 for DPB1. Roughly five DR-DQ haplotypes were handled as single units for association and clustering because linkage in the cohort was strong. Across about 370 genotyped donors of the cohort, an average of approximately 240,000 unique TCR beta nucleotide sequences per donor were sequenced, and 15% to 20% of those sequences were non-productive.

According to the germline V gene, CDR1 reads SNHLY and CDR2 reads FYNNEI. The CDR3 sequence holds 13 residues, the cysteine and phenylalanine included. Only the CDR3 DNA is retained, 39 bases long and in frame from the first base. The cohort comprised some 700 healthy bone marrow donors. At the time of sampling, every cohort member was nominally healthy, though immune exposures that went unrecorded were likely present. The donor was CMV seronegative and was included in the group of over 300 seronegative cohort members. Each donor provided a peripheral blood sample, and peripheral blood mononuclear cells were used for TCR beta sequencing. Genomic DNA extraction from the blood cell samples was performed with the Qiagen DNeasy Blood Extraction Kit. Libraries came from the immunoSEQ multiplex PCR assay. For the multiplex PCR, a mixture combining 60 forward primers for TCR Vbeta segments and 13 reverse primers for TCR Jbeta segments was used. Amplification of the CDR3 region of rearranged TCR beta genes was performed with a multiplex PCR assay on genomic DNA. The amplified TCR beta libraries were sequenced on the Illumina HiSeq System as 87-base-pair reads. Turning to the authors' computational methods: A later analysis tallied around 82 million unique TCR beta chains across the roughly 610 repertoires, and around 10 million of those chains were shared by two or more donors. Raw reads were error-corrected and collapsed into unique sequences with a nearest-neighbor algorithm that merged closely related sequences to remove PCR and sequencing errors. CDR3 sequences were aligned to IMGT reference sequences to assign V, D and J gene segments. For a sequence to be retained, a match of at least six nucleotides to both a V gene segment and a J gene segment was required. Rearrangements were called productive when the CDR3 lacked stop codons and stayed in frame with V and J; all others were non-productive. CDR3 was defined according to IMGT convention as the region running from the second conserved V-encoded cysteine to the conserved J-encoded phenylalanine. The earlier analysis of about 500 of the donors excluded sequences that lacked an unambiguous match to a single V gene segment. In an earlier analysis of a few hundred of the donors, V segments were called functional above 56.7% productive rearrangements and were called segregating when the between-donor standard deviation exceeded 5%. A statistical classification framework was built for diagnosing cytomegalovirus status from the catalog of TCR beta chain sequences. In a later analysis, TCR nucleotide sequences were compared against IMGT/GENE-DB human TR gene sequences so that V and J genes could be assigned. In a later analysis, CDR3 sequences and most-parsimonious VDJ recombination scenarios were assigned using the TCRdist pipeline. In a later analysis, each TCR beta chain was defined by its CDR3 amino acid sequence together with its V-gene family, and reads lacking a unique V-gene family were excluded. To address suspected cross-contamination and a sequencing artifact, a later analysis removed 592 highly shared, low-generation-probability nucleotide sequences. For each public chain, a later analysis derived a clonal expansion index from normalized ranks of inferred template counts within each repertoire. In a later analysis, generation probabilities were computed using a VDJ recombination model fitted to out-of-frame rearrangements, and the results were checked against IGoR. A later analysis scored TCR-TCR, TCR-HLA and TCR-CMV co-occurrence with hypergeometric tests, applying a repertoire-size bias correction to TCR pairs. To estimate false discovery rates, a later analysis permuted the HLA or CMV assignments 20 times. In a later analysis, co-occurring TCRs were grouped with DBSCAN, and TCRdist sequence similarity was added when clustering was performed within HLA-allele-positive subsets. For co-occurrence clustering, repertoires with fewer than 30,000 or more than 120,000 public chains were excluded, along with four or five repertoires with anomalous nucleotide sharing. TCRdb took over this immuneACCESS table, retaining in-frame rearrangements with V and J assigned. Such tables are incomplete; in checked studies, under half of the missing clones stem from an unresolved V gene, and the remainder is unexplained. The DNA gave D and trimming, while V, J and clone size come from that table. In all, the sample holds about 200,000 clones, and around 77% of those were seen once. The top ten constitute 2.9% of the sample.

Overall results and qualifications from the work: An association between a missense DCLRE1C variant and V-gene and J-gene trimming of TCR beta chains was found in a later genetic analysis and replicated in an independent cohort. In a later analysis, HLA-associated TCR beta chains showed more clonal expansion and lower generation probabilities than non-associated chains that were equally common. In a later analysis, TCR association rates were found to vary across HLA loci, with the most associated TCRs seen for DRB1 alleles and the fewest for HLA-C alleles. Linkage disequilibrium might explain the correlated functional status among segregating V segments, but an unknown experimental factor could not be ruled out. The classifier was reported to diagnose cytomegalovirus status with high specificity and sensitivity in both the original and validation cohorts. Roughly uniform sequencing depth across donors was assumed in presence/absence analyses, although this assumption may not hold. A further reported finding was that TCR beta sequences accurately predicted the HLA-A and HLA-B alleles for most subjects in the first cohort. Most CMV-associated TCR beta chains appeared to be HLA-restricted in a later analysis, and the HLA associations seemed to be driven largely by CMV exposure. The cohort was sequenced for TCR beta chains only, and without alpha or paired-chain data the features that could be detected were limited. While some public TCRs were present in many individuals, most TCR sequences turned up only very rarely across donors. Specific HLA alleles were associated with around 18,000 TCR beta sequences at a false discovery rate of 0.05 in a later analysis. According to a later genetic analysis, donors in an Asian-associated ancestry cluster had fewer N-insertions in productive TCRs than the approximately 650-donor mean. It was suggested by the authors that the approach could potentially be generalized to other disease states and immunological phenotypes. The earlier analysis of nearly 600 of the donors excluded roughly 16 rarely observed V segments, including chromosome 9 orphons, because counts were too low. The study listed 170 or so TCR beta chains as associated with cytomegalovirus. A group of highly shared sequence variants was considered likely to be a technical artifact of the sequencing pipeline. Because some donors lacked HLA typing at each locus, the association tests relied only on the typed subset. Immune exposure information for the cohort was limited to CMV serostatus. A few of the identified cytomegalovirus-associated TCR beta chains were confirmed in vitro to be specific for cytomegalovirus antigens. In an earlier analysis of under 600 of the donors, most TCR beta V segments were observed in productive rearrangements about 87% or about 30% of the time, broadly matching IMGT annotations. Some IMGT-functional V segments, including TRBV6-2 and TRBV6-3, could not be told apart with the 87-base-pair reads, so those segments were excluded. According to a later analysis, parvovirus B19, influenza, CMV and Epstein-Barr virus appeared linked to several top co-occurrence clusters. When HLA alleles, especially DR and DQ, strongly co-occurred, attributing TCR associations to individual alleles was difficult.

Only a few counts were recorded for this clone. The clone's antigen remains unknown. The junction differs from germline at one of its ends, possibly a read error. Here the chain combines TRBV2 and TRBJ1-2; the D gene is perhaps TRBD1, from 5 matching bases. This sequence originates from a woman in her thirties in good health and CMV-seronegative. The specimen sequenced was PBMCs. The DNA sequence is as follows: TGTGCCAGCAGTGGGGGGGTACCTGATGGCTACCCCTTC. Translated, it gives CASSGGVPDGYPF.